The clone carrying this T cell receptor beta chain was seen ten or more times. The target antigen is unknown. TCR beta VDJ combinations and CDR3 sequences were profiled from genomic DNA. TCRdb re-called the reads through MiXCR, storing one row per CDR3 protein. The sample contains approximately 130,000 distinct CDR3 sequences, over 55% of which appear only once. Trimming removed 6 bases from V and 3 bases from J, with 9 bases in between. Per germline, CDR1 SQVTM and CDR2 ANQGSEA. This CDR3 is built from 11 residues. Whoever was chosen for sequencing had shown CD8+CD57+ cell expansion by flow cytometry. Each patient had severe acquired aplastic anemia. No therapy was given to patients before blood sampling. This sample is drawn from a study of CD8+CD57+ T cells in acquired aplastic anemia. Overall study: Sorted CD4+ and CD8+ cell DNA averaged around 3.5 ug.

Findings and limits, study-wide: Patients and controls shared twenty-nine CD8+ CDR3 sequences.

This receptor was identified in a human donor with aplastic anemia. The V and J genes are TRBV29-1 and TRBJ2-7; D is undetermined. Sequenced material: sorted CD4+, CD8+, or CD8+CD57+ T cells (not recorded which) from PBMCs. The CDR3, as DNA: TGCAGCGTAAAGGACGGCTACGAGCAGTACTTC. It encodes CSVKDGYEQYF.